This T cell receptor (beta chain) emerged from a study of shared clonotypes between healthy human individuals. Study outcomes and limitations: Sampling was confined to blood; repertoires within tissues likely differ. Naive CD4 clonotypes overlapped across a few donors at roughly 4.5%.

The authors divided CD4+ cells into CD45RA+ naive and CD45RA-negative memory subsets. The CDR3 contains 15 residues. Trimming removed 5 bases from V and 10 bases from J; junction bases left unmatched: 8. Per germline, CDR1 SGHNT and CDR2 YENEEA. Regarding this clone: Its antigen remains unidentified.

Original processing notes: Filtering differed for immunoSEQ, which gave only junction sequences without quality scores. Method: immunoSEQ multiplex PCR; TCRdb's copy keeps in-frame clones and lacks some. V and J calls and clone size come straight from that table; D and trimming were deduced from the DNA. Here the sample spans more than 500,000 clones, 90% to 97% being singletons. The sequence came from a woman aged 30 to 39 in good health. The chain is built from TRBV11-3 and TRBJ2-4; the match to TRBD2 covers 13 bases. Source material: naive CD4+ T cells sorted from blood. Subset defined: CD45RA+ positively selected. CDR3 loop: CASSPGLAGAEIQYF. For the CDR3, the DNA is TGTGCCAGCAGCCCCGGACTAGCGGGAGCTGAGATTCAGTACTTC.